The 10 T cell receptor beta chains below all came from one sample that was sequenced in a study of T cells in Graves' hyperthyroidism and ophthalmopathy. Authors of the study amplified TCR beta CDR3 regions from RNA transcripts. The primer set for the first-round RT-PCR of the TCR CDR3 was HTBI. TCRdb reprocessed the multiplex PCR reads with MiXCR, giving one entry per CDR3 protein. The sample consists of under 750,000 distinct CDR3 sequences, roughly a sixth of them appearing once. The specimen was blood. The origin of the receptors is a woman aged 45-60 years with Graves' hyperthyroidism that later progressed to Graves' ophthalmopathy.

This clonotype has more than one count but fewer than ten. The chain recombines TRBV7-2 with TRBJ1-2; a weak D match, TRBD1 (5 bases). The CDR3 is 13 amino acids. The V gene lost 2 bases and the J gene lost 9 bases, with 13 bases spanning the gap. Germline V gene sequence: CDR1 SGHTA, CDR2 FQGNSA. In DNA form, the CDR3 reads TGTGCCAGCAGCTTACTGGGGACCCCCAGCTACACCTTC. Protein product: CASSLLGTPSYTF.

Only a few counts were recorded for this clonotype. The V and J genes are TRBV7-9 and TRBJ2-1; 10 bases match TRBD1. V was pared by 2 bases and J by 7 bases, with 5 bases of the junction left unmatched. The CDR3 covers 15 residues. From germline, CDR1 is SEHNR and CDR2 FQNEAQ (reference sequence). Here the CDR3 reads CASSLTGTGVNEQFF. CDR3 sequence (DNA): TGTGCCAGCAGCTTAACAGGGACAGGGGTAAATGAGCAGTTCTTC. The full variable domain, its missing parts supplied by reference TRBV7-9 and TRBJ2-1, is DTGVSQNPRHKITKRGQNVTFRCDPISEHNRLYWYRQTLGQGPEFLTYFQNEAQLEKSRLLSDRFSAERPKGSFSTLEIQRTEQGDSAMYLCASSLTGTGVNEQFFGPGTRLTVL.

The CDR3 is CASSYLQGENSPLHF. Here the CDR3 DNA reads TGTGCCAGCAGTTATCTTCAGGGAGAGAATTCACCCCTCCACTTT. The V and J genes are TRBV6-9 and TRBJ1-6; D is perhaps TRBD1 (5 bases). CDR3 length equals 15 residues. V was cut by 2 bases and J by 7 bases, with 12 bases left in between. CDR1 is MNHGY, CDR2 SVAAGI, per germline.

The sample holds many counts of this clonotype. The V and J genes are TRBV30 and TRBJ1-2, with D perhaps matching TRBD1 (5 bases). Per the germline V gene, CDR1 is GTSNPN and CDR2 is SVGIG (reference sequence). The CDR3 totals 13 residues. Trimming shortened V by 6 bases and J by 3 bases, and 14 bases separated the two germline ends. CDR3 sequence: CACSSGVHYGYTF. The CDR3, as DNA: TGTGCCTGCTCATCGGGGGTTCACTATGGCTACACCTTC.

This clonotype has ten or more counts. Written as DNA, the CDR3 is TGTGCCAGCAGCAGGGGACAGGGTGGAGACTACGAGCAGTACTTC. Translating it yields CASSRGQGGDYEQYF. The chain uses TRBV3-1 and TRBJ2-7; 9 bases are a match to TRBD1. The length of the CDR3 is 15 residues. CDR1 and CDR2 (germline): LGHDT, YNNKEL (reference sequence). The J segment lost 3 bases and the V segment lost 5 bases, leaving 8 bases of the junction unmatched.

This chain uses TRBV10-2 with TRBJ1-1, with D perhaps matching TRBD1 (5 bases). The V end was cut by 0 bases, the J end by 0 bases, with 8 bases between. This CDR3 spans 15 amino acids. CDR1 is WSHSY and CDR2 is SAAADI in the germline V gene. This chain's CDR3 is CASSESGALNTEAFF. The CDR3, as DNA: TGCGCCAGCAGTGAGTCTGGGGCGTTGAACACTGAAGCTTTCTTT.

The V and J genes are TRBV9 and TRBJ2-5; 12 nucleotides agree with TRBD1. The ends lost 1 base at V and 5 bases at J; junction bases unmatched: 6. CDR1 is SGDLS, CDR2 YYNGEE, per germline. The CDR3 loop spans 16 amino acids. The CDR3 is CASSVRDRGLGETQYF. In nucleotides, the CDR3 is TGTGCCAGCAGCGTAAGGGACAGGGGGCTTGGGGAGACCCAGTACTTC.

This clonotype was detected ten times or more. The rearrangement joins TRBV20-1 to TRBJ2-1; a weak D match, TRBD2 (5 bases). V was trimmed by 3 bases and J by 5 bases, leaving 11 bases between them. This CDR3 comprises 13 residues. Germline lookup yields CDR1 DFQATT and CDR2 SNEGSKA (reference sequence). The CDR3 loop reads CSARDSLDNEQFF. The DNA of the CDR3 is TGCAGTGCTAGGGACTCTCTTGACAATGAGCAGTTCTTC.

The table lists this clonotype with many counts. The chain employs TRBV7-2 and TRBJ2-7; tentatively, D is TRBD1 or TRBD2 (6 bases each). This CDR3 is built from 14 residues. The V gene lost 0 bases and the J gene lost 2 bases, with 8 bases spanning the gap. Germline CDR1 and CDR2: SGHTA and FQGNSA. DNA of the CDR3: TGTGCCAGCAGCTTAGCGGGGGGCCCCTACGAGCAGTACTTC. It specifies CASSLAGGPYEQYF.

The chain joins TRBV2 to TRBJ1-4; 10 bases line up with TRBD1. V trimming: 7 bases; J trimming: 10 bases; junction bases outside the gene matches: 12. Germline CDR1 and CDR2: SNHLY and FYNNEI. CDR3 size: 15 residues. The CDR3 nucleotides read TGTGCCAGCATCCCAACGACAGGGGGCGGAGGAAAACTGTTTTTT. Its protein is CASIPTTGGGGKLFF.